These T cell receptor beta chains were read from a single sample in a study of T-cell memory formation after mild COVID-19. MiXCR was run by TCRdb on the 5' RACE reads, yielding one entry per CDR3 protein. The repertoire holds over 300,000 distinct CDR3 sequences, with 20% to 25% as singletons. Sequences were obtained from PBMCs or a T cell subset sorted from them (not recorded which). All receptors derive from a man between 18 and 35 years old who had mild COVID-19 (a few samples of this study predate the infection). Cell type and time point are not known. CDR3s include the opening cysteine and the closing phenylalanine or tryptophan. The D gene is left open where the match is weak. The listing skips clone size in some rows; elsewhere it reads once, few, many or a size class.

CDR3 protein: CASRAGAGSKTQYF
CDR3 DNA: TGTGCCAGCAGGGCCGGGGCGGGGTCGAAGACCCAGTACTTC
clone size: few
J gene: TRBJ2-5
CDR3 length: 14
V gene: TRBV2
D gene: .

CDR3 protein: CSVQGADTGELFF
CDR3 DNA: TGCAGCGTCCAGGGGGCGGACACCGGGGAGCTGTTTTTT
clone size: .
J gene: TRBJ2-2
CDR3 length: 13
V gene: TRBV29-1
D gene: TRBD1

CDR3 protein: CASRPYTGGSTGELFF
CDR3 DNA: TGTGCCAGCAGGCCCTACACAGGGGGGAGCACCGGGGAGCTGTTTTTT
clone size: .
J gene: TRBJ2-2
CDR3 length: 16
V gene: TRBV6-6
D gene: TRBD1

CDR3 protein: CASSLRGGLSGELFF
CDR3 DNA: TGTGCCAGCAGCTTGCGGGGGGGCTTGTCCGGGGAGCTGTTTTTT
clone size: many
J gene: TRBJ2-2
CDR3 length: 15
V gene: TRBV7-6
D gene: TRBD2

CDR3 protein: CASSESLGYGYTF
CDR3 DNA: TGTGCCAGCAGCGAGAGTCTTGGCTATGGCTACACCTTC
clone size: few
J gene: TRBJ1-2
CDR3 length: 13
V gene: TRBV9
D gene: .

CDR3 protein: CASSLLAGSHNEQFF
CDR3 DNA: TGCGCCAGCAGCCTCTTAGCGGGGTCGCACAATGAGCAGTTCTTC
clone size: .
J gene: TRBJ2-1
CDR3 length: 15
V gene: TRBV4-3
D gene: TRBD2

CDR3 protein: CSAIKRNRAATSYEQYF
CDR3 DNA: TGCAGTGCTATTAAACGAAACCGGGCTGCGACATCCTACGAGCAGTACTTC
clone size: few
J gene: TRBJ2-7
CDR3 length: 17
V gene: TRBV20-1
D gene: .

CDR3 protein: CASSDRRGDYGYTF
CDR3 DNA: TGTGCCAGCAGTGACCGGCGCGGAGACTATGGCTACACCTTC
clone size: few
J gene: TRBJ1-2
CDR3 length: 14
V gene: TRBV9
D gene: .

CDR3 protein: CASSRWEDRVIRGYTF
CDR3 DNA: TGTGCCAGTAGCCGCTGGGAGGACAGGGTGATCCGTGGCTACACCTTC
clone size: .
J gene: TRBJ1-2
CDR3 length: 16
V gene: TRBV19
D gene: TRBD1

CDR3 protein: CASSLSGLQTQYF
CDR3 DNA: TGTGCCAGCAGTTTATCGGGGTTGCAAACGCAGTATTTT
clone size: .
J gene: TRBJ2-3
CDR3 length: 13
V gene: TRBV27
D gene: .

CDR3 protein: CASSTAGGNNEQFF
CDR3 DNA: TGCGCCAGCTCGACAGCGGGGGGGAACAATGAGCAGTTCTTC
clone size: .
J gene: TRBJ2-1
CDR3 length: 14
V gene: TRBV4-1
D gene: TRBD2

CDR3 protein: CASSLYTSGLGYTF
CDR3 DNA: TGTGCCAGCAGTTTATATACGTCCGGCTTGGGCTACACCTTC
clone size: few
J gene: TRBJ1-2
CDR3 length: 14
V gene: TRBV12-3/TRBV12-4
D gene: .

CDR3 protein: CASSGGTGADSPLHF
CDR3 DNA: TGTGCCAGCAGTGGAGGGACAGGGGCGGATTCACCCCTCCACTTT
clone size: .
J gene: TRBJ1-6
CDR3 length: 15
V gene: TRBV6-5
D gene: TRBD1

CDR3 protein: CASSYVRGRQFF
CDR3 DNA: TGTGCCAGCAGTTACGTCCGGGGAAGGCAGTTCTTC
clone size: .
J gene: TRBJ2-1
CDR3 length: 12
V gene: TRBV6-2/TRBV6-3
D gene: .

CDR3 protein: CASSEWDTTGELFF
CDR3 DNA: TGTGCCAGCAGTGAATGGGACACCACCGGGGAGCTGTTTTTT
clone size: few
J gene: TRBJ2-2
CDR3 length: 14
V gene: TRBV2
D gene: .

CDR3 protein: CATWTSMNTGELFF
CDR3 DNA: TGTGCCACCTGGACTTCTATGAACACCGGGGAGCTGTTTTTT
clone size: few
J gene: TRBJ2-2
CDR3 length: 14
V gene: TRBV10-3
D gene: .

CDR3 protein: CSARDPSGGGNQPQHF
CDR3 DNA: TGCAGTGCTAGAGATCCGTCCGGGGGAGGTAATCAGCCCCAGCATTTT
clone size: few
J gene: TRBJ1-5
CDR3 length: 16
V gene: TRBV20-1
D gene: .

CDR3 protein: CSAHPGGKLTEAFF
CDR3 DNA: TGCAGTGCTCACCCGGGAGGCAAGTTAACTGAAGCTTTCTTT
clone size: .
J gene: TRBJ1-1
CDR3 length: 14
V gene: TRBV20-1
D gene: .

CDR3 protein: CASSLTGTGANEQFF
CDR3 DNA: TGTGCCAGCAGCTTAACGGGAACGGGGGCGAATGAGCAGTTCTTC
clone size: .
J gene: TRBJ2-1
CDR3 length: 15
V gene: TRBV7-3
D gene: .

CDR3 protein: CASSYLDSQPLTQYF
CDR3 DNA: TGTGCCAGCAGTTACTTGGACAGCCAGCCTCTCACGCAGTATTTT
clone size: .
J gene: TRBJ2-3
CDR3 length: 15
V gene: TRBV6-5
D gene: .

CDR3 protein: CASSRDFAETQYF
CDR3 DNA: TGTGCCAGCAGCCGGGACTTCGCCGAGACCCAGTACTTC
clone size: .
J gene: TRBJ2-5
CDR3 length: 13
V gene: TRBV6-1
D gene: .

CDR3 protein: CASSRRGNSNQPQHF
CDR3 DNA: TGTGCCAGCAGTCGGAGGGGGAACTCCAATCAGCCCCAGCATTTT
clone size: few
J gene: TRBJ1-5
CDR3 length: 15
V gene: TRBV6-2/TRBV6-3
D gene: .

CDR3 protein: CASSSGASGNTGELFF
CDR3 DNA: TGTGCCAGCAGCTCAGGGGCAAGCGGAAACACCGGGGAGCTGTTTTTT
clone size: .
J gene: TRBJ2-2
CDR3 length: 16
V gene: TRBV7-2
D gene: .

CDR3 protein: CASGVNQPQHF
CDR3 DNA: TGTGCCAGCGGGGTTAATCAGCCCCAGCATTTT
clone size: .
J gene: TRBJ1-5
CDR3 length: 11
V gene: TRBV12-3/TRBV12-4
D gene: .

CDR3 protein: CASRQTGGYSEKLFF
CDR3 DNA: TGTGCCAGCCGACAAACGGGGGGGTACTCTGAAAAACTGTTTTTT
clone size: few
J gene: TRBJ1-4
CDR3 length: 15
V gene: TRBV25-1
D gene: .

CDR3 protein: CASSIGGSGELFF
CDR3 DNA: TGTGCCAGCAGCATAGGGGGGAGCGGGGAGCTGTTTTTT
clone size: .
J gene: TRBJ2-2
CDR3 length: 13
V gene: TRBV4-2
D gene: .

CDR3 protein: CASSPGQGVYTDTQYF
CDR3 DNA: TGTGCCAGCAGCCCGGGACAGGGGGTATACACAGATACGCAGTATTTT
clone size: .
J gene: TRBJ2-3
CDR3 length: 16
V gene: TRBV14
D gene: TRBD1

CDR3 protein: CASIGTYGYTF
CDR3 DNA: TGTGCCAGCATAGGGACCTATGGCTACACCTTC
clone size: .
J gene: TRBJ1-2
CDR3 length: 11
V gene: TRBV7-9
D gene: .

CDR3 protein: CASRGGNSYEQYF
CDR3 DNA: TGTGCCAGTCGCGGGGGAAACTCCTACGAGCAGTACTTC
clone size: few
J gene: TRBJ2-7
CDR3 length: 13
V gene: TRBV25-1
D gene: TRBD2

CDR3 protein: CASSFRDRPGQPQHF
CDR3 DNA: TGTGCCAGCAGTTTTAGGGACAGACCGGGGCAGCCCCAGCATTTT
clone size: few
J gene: TRBJ1-5
CDR3 length: 15
V gene: TRBV28
D gene: TRBD1

CDR3 protein: CASSLEGQGPFNEQFF
CDR3 DNA: TGTGCCAGCAGCTTAGAAGGGCAGGGTCCGTTCAATGAGCAGTTCTTC
clone size: few
J gene: TRBJ2-1
CDR3 length: 16
V gene: TRBV7-9
D gene: .

CDR3 protein: CASSLLQGQNNSPLHF
CDR3 DNA: TGTGCCAGCTCACTCCTCCAAGGGCAGAATAATTCACCCCTCCACTTT
clone size: .
J gene: TRBJ1-6
CDR3 length: 16
V gene: TRBV18
D gene: .

CDR3 protein: CASSVGAAVNTEAFF
CDR3 DNA: TGTGCCAGCAGCGTAGGGGCGGCTGTGAACACTGAAGCTTTCTTT
clone size: few
J gene: TRBJ1-1
CDR3 length: 15
V gene: TRBV9
D gene: .

CDR3 protein: CASSFSDPSNQPQHF
CDR3 DNA: TGCGCCAGCAGCTTTTCGGACCCTAGCAATCAGCCCCAGCATTTT
clone size: few
J gene: TRBJ1-5
CDR3 length: 15
V gene: TRBV5-1
D gene: .

CDR3 protein: CASSRAGLQETQYF
CDR3 DNA: TGTGCCAGCAGCCGAGCGGGGCTCCAAGAGACCCAGTACTTC
clone size: .
J gene: TRBJ2-5
CDR3 length: 14
V gene: TRBV7-2
D gene: TRBD2

CDR3 protein: CASRRDSSEAFF
CDR3 DNA: TGTGCCAGCCGAAGGGACAGCTCTGAAGCTTTCTTT
clone size: few
J gene: TRBJ1-1
CDR3 length: 12
V gene: TRBV7-2
D gene: TRBD1

CDR3 protein: CASSPEYQETQYF
CDR3 DNA: TGTGCTAGCAGCCCAGAGTACCAAGAGACCCAGTACTTC
clone size: .
J gene: TRBJ2-5
CDR3 length: 13
V gene: TRBV7-7
D gene: .

CDR3 protein: CSVMIAGGPYNEQFF
CDR3 DNA: TGCAGTGTTATGATAGCGGGGGGGCCTTACAATGAGCAGTTCTTC
clone size: few
J gene: TRBJ2-1
CDR3 length: 15
V gene: TRBV20-1
D gene: TRBD2

CDR3 protein: CASSPRQPENSPLHF
CDR3 DNA: TGTGCCAGCAGCCCCAGACAGCCCGAGAATTCACCCCTCCACTTT
clone size: once
J gene: TRBJ1-6
CDR3 length: 15
V gene: TRBV7-2
D gene: .

CDR3 protein: CASSLEVNFLYQPQHF
CDR3 DNA: TGTGCCAGCAGCTTAGAGGTCAATTTTCTCTATCAGCCCCAGCATTTT
clone size: .
J gene: TRBJ1-5
CDR3 length: 16
V gene: TRBV7-2
D gene: .

CDR3 protein: CSAPSLVAGGDEQFF
CDR3 DNA: TGCAGTGCGCCATCGCTGGTAGCGGGGGGAGATGAGCAGTTCTTC
clone size: few
J gene: TRBJ2-1
CDR3 length: 15
V gene: TRBV20-1
D gene: TRBD2

CDR3 protein: CSARGAGYSGNTIYF
CDR3 DNA: TGCAGTGCTAGAGGGGCGGGGTACTCTGGAAACACCATATATTTT
clone size: .
J gene: TRBJ1-3
CDR3 length: 15
V gene: TRBV20-1
D gene: .

CDR3 protein: CASSPQGDAEAFF
CDR3 DNA: TGTGCCAGCTCCCCACAGGGGGACGCTGAAGCTTTCTTT
clone size: .
J gene: TRBJ1-1
CDR3 length: 13
V gene: TRBV18
D gene: TRBD1

CDR3 protein: CASRPTGRNSPLHF
CDR3 DNA: TGTGCCAGCAGACCGACAGGGAGGAATTCACCCCTCCACTTT
clone size: many
J gene: TRBJ1-6
CDR3 length: 14
V gene: TRBV6-5
D gene: TRBD1

CDR3 protein: CATSQRGSMNTEAFF
CDR3 DNA: TGTGCCACCAGTCAGAGGGGTAGTATGAACACTGAAGCTTTCTTT
clone size: few
J gene: TRBJ1-1
CDR3 length: 15
V gene: TRBV3-1
D gene: .

CDR3 protein: CASSRWTEHPEGGYTF
CDR3 DNA: TGTGCCAGCAGCCGTTGGACAGAACACCCGGAGGGTGGCTACACCTTC
clone size: few
J gene: TRBJ1-2
CDR3 length: 16
V gene: TRBV6-6
D gene: .

CDR3 protein: CASSLSGGFLENEQFF
CDR3 DNA: TGTGCCAGCAGTCTTAGCGGGGGCTTCCTTGAGAATGAGCAGTTCTTC
clone size: .
J gene: TRBJ2-1
CDR3 length: 16
V gene: TRBV27
D gene: TRBD2

CDR3 protein: CASSLGLWNSPLHF
CDR3 DNA: TGTGCCAGCAGCTTGGGGTTGTGGAATTCACCCCTCCACTTT
clone size: .
J gene: TRBJ1-6
CDR3 length: 14
V gene: TRBV5-6
D gene: .

CDR3 protein: CASSYFRGNGGYTF
CDR3 DNA: TGTGCCAGCAGTTACTTCAGGGGAAATGGTGGCTACACCTTC
clone size: .
J gene: TRBJ1-2
CDR3 length: 14
V gene: TRBV6-5
D gene: .

CDR3 protein: CASSLASGSFSNQPQHF
CDR3 DNA: TGCGCCAGCAGCTTAGCCTCGGGCAGCTTCAGCAATCAGCCCCAGCATTTT
clone size: few
J gene: TRBJ1-5
CDR3 length: 17
V gene: TRBV5-1
D gene: .

CDR3 protein: CASGGGGAQETQYF
CDR3 DNA: TGTGCCAGCGGAGGCGGGGGGGCCCAAGAGACCCAGTACTTC
clone size: few
J gene: TRBJ2-5
CDR3 length: 14
V gene: TRBV4-2
D gene: TRBD2

CDR3 protein: CASSYNGGRGVGYTF
CDR3 DNA: TGTGCCAGCAGTTACAATGGCGGCCGGGGAGTCGGCTACACCTTC
clone size: few
J gene: TRBJ1-2
CDR3 length: 15
V gene: TRBV6-5
D gene: .

CDR3 protein: CASSAGGRGYEQYF
CDR3 DNA: TGCGCCAGCAGTGCGGGTGGCCGAGGCTACGAGCAGTACTTC
clone size: .
J gene: TRBJ2-7
CDR3 length: 14
V gene: TRBV10-1
D gene: .

CDR3 protein: CASSLGRLNTEAFF
CDR3 DNA: TGTGCCAGCAGCTTAGGACGGCTGAACACTGAAGCTTTCTTT
clone size: many
J gene: TRBJ1-1
CDR3 length: 14
V gene: TRBV7-9
D gene: .

CDR3 protein: CASSYGTGNTGELFF
CDR3 DNA: TGCGCCAGCAGCTACGGGACAGGGAACACCGGGGAGCTGTTTTTT
clone size: .
J gene: TRBJ2-2
CDR3 length: 15
V gene: TRBV5-1
D gene: TRBD1

CDR3 protein: CASKLSGVETQYF
CDR3 DNA: TGCGCCAGCAAACTGAGCGGGGTTGAGACCCAGTACTTC
clone size: few
J gene: TRBJ2-5
CDR3 length: 13
V gene: TRBV10-2
D gene: TRBD2